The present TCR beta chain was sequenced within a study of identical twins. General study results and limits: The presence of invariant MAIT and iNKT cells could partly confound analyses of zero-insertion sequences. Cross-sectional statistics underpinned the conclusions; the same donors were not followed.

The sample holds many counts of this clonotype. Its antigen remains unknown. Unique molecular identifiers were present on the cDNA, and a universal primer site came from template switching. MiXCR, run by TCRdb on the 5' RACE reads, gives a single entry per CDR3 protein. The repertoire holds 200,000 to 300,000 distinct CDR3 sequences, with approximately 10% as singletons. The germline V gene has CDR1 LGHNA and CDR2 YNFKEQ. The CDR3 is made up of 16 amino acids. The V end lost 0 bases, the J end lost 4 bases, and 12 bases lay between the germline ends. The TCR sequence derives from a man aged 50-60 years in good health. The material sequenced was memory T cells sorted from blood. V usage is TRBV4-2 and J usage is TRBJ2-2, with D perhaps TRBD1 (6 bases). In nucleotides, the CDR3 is TGTGCCAGCAGCCAAGATTTCACAGGGATCACCGGGGAGCTGTTTTTT. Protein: CASSQDFTGITGELFF.